These 4 T cell receptor beta chains share one sample of origin, sequenced in a study of cytomegalovirus exposure and HLA in healthy donors (dated by TCRdb to about 2017). To prepare the library, the immunoSEQ multiplex PCR assay was applied. For the multiplex PCR, a mixture combining 60 forward primers for TCR Vbeta segments and 13 reverse primers for TCR Jbeta segments was used. What TCRdb holds here is the immuneACCESS table cut down to in-frame rearrangements. Part of the clones is not present; checked against another copy, under half of the missing clones reflect an unresolved V gene, and the others are unexplained. This sample holds roughly 150,000 clones; 70% to 80% were observed only once. The top ten clonotypes cover about 6.5% of the sample. Sequencing was performed on PBMCs. Every receptor here comes from a man aged 35 to 55 in good health and CMV-seropositive.

This rearrangement joins TRBV6-5 to TRBJ2-5, with 7 bases matching TRBD1. Near its end, the DNA agrees better with TRBJ2-7, so the J call may be wrong. The CDR3 loop spans 15 amino acids. Germline V gene data show CDR1 as MNHEY and CDR2 as SVGAGI. Here the CDR3 DNA reads TGTGCCAGCAGACCCTGGACAGGCATCTCCTACGAGCAGTACTTC. Translation gives CASRPWTGISYEQYF.

This chain joins TRBV7-9 and TRBJ2-6; TRBD2 aligns across 12 bases. This CDR3 is built from 16 residues. Trimming took 5 bases from V and 4 from J; bases not matched to a gene: 3. The germline V gene encodes CDR1 SEHNR and CDR2 FQNEAQ (reference sequence). DNA of the CDR3: TGTGCCAGCAGCCCTAGCGGGAGGGGAGGGGCCAACGTCCTGACTTTC. This gives the protein CASSPSGRGGANVLTF.

The gene calls are TRBV5-1 and TRBJ2-5, with 8 bases matching TRBD2. This CDR3 contains 15 residues. Trimming took 4 bases from V and 5 from J; bases not matched to a gene: 10. The V gene's germline CDR1 is SGHRS and CDR2 YFSETQ. The CDR3 DNA reads TGCGCCAGCAGCGACCCTAGCGGGCAGGGGGAGACCCAGTACTTC. It yields the protein CASSDPSGQGETQYF.

V gene TRBV28 combines with J gene TRBJ2-1; D possibly corresponds to TRBD2 (7 bases). The CDR3 has 16 amino acids. Germline values: CDR1 MDHEN, CDR2 SYDVKM. Between the trimmed V and J ends, which lost 3 bases and 1 base, there was a span of 13 bases. The CDR3 DNA is TGTGCCAGCAGTTTGGGGGGGGCGGGGTCCTACAATGAGCAGTTCTTC. This sequence encodes CASSLGGAGSYNEQFF.